This T cell receptor (beta chain) was recorded in a study of regulatory T cells in long-lasting Graves disease (dated by TCRdb to the early 2020s). Turning to the overall study: Patients with newly diagnosed Graves' disease had been on antithyroid drugs for under 3 months. Persistent Graves' disease patients were compared with newly diagnosed Graves' disease patients by peripheral blood TCR sequencing and RNA sequencing. The study took place in China and was registered as a clinical trial. A total of some 33 samples were covered by TCR sequencing, comprising some 13 persistent and around 20 newly diagnosed Graves' disease patients. The research as a whole found: Because the primary lesion, thyroid tissue, could not be accessed, the study looked at peripheral blood alone. Persistent disease showed preferential use of TRBV28, TRBJ1-2 and TRBJ2-5, whereas newly diagnosed disease favored TRBV20-1 and TRBJ2-1. Sequencing and analysis were restricted to the TCR beta chain. Compared with newly diagnosed patients, patients with persistent Graves' disease had lower TCR Shannon entropy and fewer highly expanded clones, which suggests clonal expansion. The authors noted that the small sample size was a limitation that may lower accuracy. Persistent patients shared more public clonotypes among themselves (around 2,500) than newly diagnosed patients did (approximately 900).

This clonotype appeared many times. Its antigen is currently not known. One base away there is no much larger clone; base qualities are not given. Taken with the paper, the label for time point translates to: newly diagnosed GD, antithyroid drugs for less than 3 months. RNA was extracted from PBMCs in TRIzol for both TCR sequencing and RNA sequencing. The diagnosis of Graves' disease was made according to American Thyroid Association guidelines. The patients came from an endocrinology department in Xi'an, China. Each patient gave about 9.1 milliliters of peripheral blood, collected in an EDTA anticoagulant tube. Ficoll Paque Plus density gradient separation was used to isolate PBMCs, and no additional T cell sorting was done. An Agilent 2100 Bioanalyzer and agarose gel were used to check RNA quality, while a NanoDrop 2000 measured RNA concentration. Including cysteine and phenylalanine, the CDR3 has 14 amino acids. The read is trimmed to its CDR3 DNA, 42 bases read in frame from base 1. CDR1 is given as MNHEY and CDR2 as SVGAGI, both from the germline V gene. Deletion took 1 base off V and 7 bases off J, with a span of 13 bases between the germline ends.

The receptor library was made with multiplex PCR. Sequencer: Illumina HiSeq 4000. To build TCR beta libraries, CDR3 regions were amplified by Arm-PCR using iRepertoire HTBI primers. Before sequencing, the PCR products underwent gel purification. As for the original processing: Gene usage analysis of CDR3 amino acid clonotypes relied on the approximately 60 TRBV and 13 to 15 TRBJ segments identified across samples. COPE and FqMerger were used to merge filtered high-quality paired reads into contigs. BLAST was used to align contigs to the IMGT TRBV, TRBD and TRBJ reference genes, and CDR3 was defined following IMGT. Any clonotype with a frequency above 0.1% was counted as a highly expanded clone. Repertoire diversity was measured by Shannon entropy, and V-J evenness by the Gini coefficient. A clonotype found in more than one individual was treated as public. TCRdb's own reprocessing of the public reads used fastp at Q25 and MiXCR and kept productive beta chains. Every distinct CDR3 protein forms one entry, paired with its most common genes and DNA. Here the V and J calls rest on TCRdb's processing, not on the authors' analysis. The sample yields roughly 500,000 distinct CDR3 sequences; around an eighth were counted once. The ten top clones hold roughly 10% of the sample.

The data also belong to a second study, concerning T cells in Graves' hyperthyroidism and ophthalmopathy. As the second publication notes: Graves' hyperthyroidism was defined as stable when no progression to ophthalmopathy occurred over 18 months of follow-up. Hyperthyroidism patients were aged 18 to 65 years and newly diagnosed, with disease duration of less than 2 months. Any patient with an uncontrolled infection, another autoimmune disease, pregnancy or lactation was excluded. Diagnoses relied on clinical symptoms, serum thyroxine and TRAb, thyroid ultrasound and orbital computed tomography. For the first round of RT-PCR on the TCR CDR3, the HTBI primer set was used together with the Qiagen OneStep RT-PCR kit. Blood samples also contained most of the expanded thyroid clonotypes (frequency above 0.001), which suggests that blood repertoires may reflect thyroid immune responses. In cross-validation, a model built on a 13 V-J signature told ophthalmopathy apart from stable hyperthyroidism with 85% to 90% sensitivity and roughly 82% specificity, and in testing the same model reached 80%/75%. In validation, the model predicted progression to ophthalmopathy with about 71% sensitivity and less than 75% specificity, a median of around 6.6 months before onset. TCR V-J signatures able to tell the groups apart were searched for in a discovery cohort of about a hundred patients, of whom approximately 40 had Graves' ophthalmopathy and more than 55 had stable Graves' hyperthyroidism. Whether ophthalmopathy could be predicted prospectively was tested in an independent validation cohort made up of 18 to 20 hyperthyroidism patients plus 17 patients who later progressed to ophthalmopathy. The roughly 91 discovery patients were randomly split 7:3 into training and test sets. The study also compared thyroid tissue and blood T-cell repertoires from a handful of Graves' hyperthyroidism patients. Once sampling was done, hyperthyroidism patients were given methimazole at a starting dose of 30 mg daily, whereas ophthalmopathy patients were given high-dose intravenous methylprednisolone. Libraries were constructed in a second round of multiplex PCR, after which size selection and purification were carried out. The libraries were sequenced on an Illumina HiSeq2000 using paired-end 100 bp reads. SOAPnuke was used to process the raw data, with reads discarded if the reads contained adapters or uncalled bases, had a mean Phred below 15, or lacked an exact constant-primer or identifier match. High-quality paired reads were merged with COPE v1.2.5, and unique nucleotide sequences were defined as clonotypes. MiTCR v1.1 was used to align clonotypes to the IMGT TRBV, TRBD and TRBJ reference segments. Only V-J combinations with frequency above 0.0001, covering 99% to 99.2% of repertoires, were analysed. The TCS score was defined as F50 (clonal expansion) divided by E x V (chaos), with BLOSUM62-based TCRdist calculated between CDR3 peptides within each V-J. Welch's t-statistics and random forest reduced 500 to 550 V-J features to roughly 13, which were used in a naive Bayes classifier (R e1071). Sample size was not statistically predetermined, and blinding of investigators to group allocation was not performed. TCR Vbeta CDR3 sequencing of approximately 140 peripheral blood samples (over 40 ophthalmopathy, about 80 hyperthyroidism and some 17 progressor patients) is reported in the paper.

This chain is built from TRBV6-5 and TRBJ1-2; 6 matching bases give a weak D call of TRBD1. This receptor was taken from a man aged 25-40 years with Graves disease. Donor details come from another sample of the same person, matched by shared clones. The sequencing used peripheral blood mononuclear cells (PBMCs), collected at new diagnosis, from a patient treated with antithyroid drugs. The DNA sequence is TGTGCCAGCAGTTACTTCCGGGACATGAGTGGCTACACCTTC. Its translation is CASSYFRDMSGYTF.